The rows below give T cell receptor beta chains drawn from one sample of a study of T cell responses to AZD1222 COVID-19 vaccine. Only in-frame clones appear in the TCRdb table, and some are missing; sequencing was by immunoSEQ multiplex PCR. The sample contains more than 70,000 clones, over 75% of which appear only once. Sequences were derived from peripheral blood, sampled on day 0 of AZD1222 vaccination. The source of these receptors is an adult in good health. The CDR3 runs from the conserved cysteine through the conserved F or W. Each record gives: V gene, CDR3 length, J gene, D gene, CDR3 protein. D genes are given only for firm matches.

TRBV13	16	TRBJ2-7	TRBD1	CASSSPGQSLSPEQYF
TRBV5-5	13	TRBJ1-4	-	CASSLGMDEKLFF
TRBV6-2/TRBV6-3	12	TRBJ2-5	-	CASSPGEETQYF
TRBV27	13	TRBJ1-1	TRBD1	CASSLSRGTEAFF
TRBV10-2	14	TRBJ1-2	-	CASSDRGRDYGYTF
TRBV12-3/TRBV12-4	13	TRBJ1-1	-	CASSRALVAEAFF
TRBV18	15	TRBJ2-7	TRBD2	CASSPPLAGINEQYF
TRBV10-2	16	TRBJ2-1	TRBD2	CASSGEREGSYNEQFF
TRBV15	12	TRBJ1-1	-	CATRRGNTEAFF
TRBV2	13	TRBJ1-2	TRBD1	CASSAGQGHGYTF
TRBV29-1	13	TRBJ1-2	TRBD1	CSVERGQGYGYTF
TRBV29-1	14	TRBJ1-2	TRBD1	CSVGGATGGRGYTF
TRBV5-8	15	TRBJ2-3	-	CASSLTSLFTDTQYF